The source of this T cell receptor beta chain is a study of shared clonotypes between healthy human individuals. Repertoires were generated with immunoSEQ multiplex PCR, while TCRdb's copy carries only in-frame clones and drops some. The repertoire holds about 980,000 clones, with about three quarters as singletons. The study separated CD4+ cells into CD45RA+ naive and CD45RA-negative memory subsets. Study-level points and caveats: Sharing across four donors was highest in naive CD4 (roughly 5%) and lowest in memory CD8 (roughly 0.4%).

With respect to this clone: What it recognizes is unknown.

The CDR3 is made up of 15 amino acids. Germline V CDR1 and CDR2: MNHNS, SASEGT. The V gene end was trimmed by 2 bases and the J gene end by 8 bases; junction bases not matched to a gene: 9. The sequence was obtained from a young man in good health. The chain is built from TRBV6-1 and TRBJ1-5; 7 bases align to TRBD1. Sequencing was performed on memory CD4+ T cells sorted from blood. Subset here: CD45RA-negative fraction. The CDR3 spells CASSEMPGQAKPQHF. CDR3 nucleotide sequence: TGTGCCAGCAGTGAAATGCCCGGACAGGCAAAGCCCCAGCATTTT.